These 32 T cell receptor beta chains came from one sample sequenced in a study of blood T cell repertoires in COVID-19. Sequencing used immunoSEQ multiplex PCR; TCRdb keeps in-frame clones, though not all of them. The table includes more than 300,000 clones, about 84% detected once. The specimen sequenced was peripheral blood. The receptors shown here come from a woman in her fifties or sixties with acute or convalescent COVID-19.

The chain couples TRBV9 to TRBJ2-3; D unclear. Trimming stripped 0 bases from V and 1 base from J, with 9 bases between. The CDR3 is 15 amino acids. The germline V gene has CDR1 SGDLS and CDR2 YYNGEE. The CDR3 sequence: CASSVEYTRTDTQYF. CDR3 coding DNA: TGTGCCAGCAGCGTAGAGTACACCCGCACAGATACGCAGTATTTT. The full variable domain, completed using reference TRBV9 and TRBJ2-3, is DSGVTQTPKHLITATGQRVTLRCSPRSGDLSVYWYQQSLDQGLQFLIQYYNGEERAKGNILERFSAQQFPDLHSELNLSSLELGDSALYFCASSVEYTRTDTQYFGPGTRLTVL.

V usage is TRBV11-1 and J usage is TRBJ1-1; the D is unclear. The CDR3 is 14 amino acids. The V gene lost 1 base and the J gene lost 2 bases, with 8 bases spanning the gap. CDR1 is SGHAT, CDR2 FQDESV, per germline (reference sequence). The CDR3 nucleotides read TGTGCCAGCAGCTTAGGGGCAGACAACACTGAAGCTTTCTTT. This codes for CASSLGADNTEAFF.

The CDR3 is CASSSGTGYEQYF. The CDR3 DNA is TGTGCCAGCAGTTCCGGGACAGGCTACGAGCAGTACTTC. This chain joins TRBV5-6 and TRBJ2-7; 8 positions match TRBD1. J gave up 3 bases and V 5 bases, and 4 bases lay outside the gene matches. The germline gives CDR1 SGHDT, CDR2 YYEEEE. The CDR3 loop spans 13 amino acids.

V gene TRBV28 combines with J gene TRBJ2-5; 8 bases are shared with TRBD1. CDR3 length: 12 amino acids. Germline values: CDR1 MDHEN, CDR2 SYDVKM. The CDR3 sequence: CASGGAFETQYF. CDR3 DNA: TGTGCGTCAGGGGGCGCGTTTGAGACCCAGTACTTC.

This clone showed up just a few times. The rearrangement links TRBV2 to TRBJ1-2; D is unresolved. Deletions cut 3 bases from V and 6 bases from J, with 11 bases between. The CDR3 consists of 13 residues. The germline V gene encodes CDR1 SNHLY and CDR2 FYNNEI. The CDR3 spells CASSEELRDGYTF. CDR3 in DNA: TGTGCCAGCAGTGAGGAGCTGAGGGATGGCTACACCTTC.

The CDR3 DNA reads TGTGCCAGTCTCGGGCGCAGGATTAGCGGATACAATGAGCAGTTCTTC. Amino acids: CASLGRRISGYNEQFF. The V and J genes are TRBV19 and TRBJ2-1; tentative D call: TRBD2 (6 bases). Germline V gene data show CDR1 as LNHDA and CDR2 as SQIVND (reference sequence). This CDR3 comprises 16 residues. The V end lost 8 bases, the J end lost 4 bases, and 21 bases lay between the germline ends.

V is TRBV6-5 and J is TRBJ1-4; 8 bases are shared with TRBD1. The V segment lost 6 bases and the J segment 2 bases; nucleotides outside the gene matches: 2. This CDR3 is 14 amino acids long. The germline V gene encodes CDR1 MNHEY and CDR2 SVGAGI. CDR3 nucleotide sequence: TGTGCCAGCAGGACAGGGGCCACTAATGAAAAACTGTTTTTT. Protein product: CASRTGATNEKLFF.

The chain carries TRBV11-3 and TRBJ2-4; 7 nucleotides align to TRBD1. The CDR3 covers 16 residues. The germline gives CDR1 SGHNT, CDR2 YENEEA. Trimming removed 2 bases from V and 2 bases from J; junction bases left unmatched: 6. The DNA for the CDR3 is TGTGCCAGCAGCTTATCTCCGACAGGGACCAAAAACATTCAGTACTTC. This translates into CASSLSPTGTKNIQYF.

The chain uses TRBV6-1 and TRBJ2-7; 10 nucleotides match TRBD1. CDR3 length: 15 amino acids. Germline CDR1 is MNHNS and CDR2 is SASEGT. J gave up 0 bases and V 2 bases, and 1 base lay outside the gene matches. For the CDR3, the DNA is TGTGCCAGCAGTGAACGGGACAGGGGCTCCTACGAGCAGTACTTC. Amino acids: CASSERDRGSYEQYF.

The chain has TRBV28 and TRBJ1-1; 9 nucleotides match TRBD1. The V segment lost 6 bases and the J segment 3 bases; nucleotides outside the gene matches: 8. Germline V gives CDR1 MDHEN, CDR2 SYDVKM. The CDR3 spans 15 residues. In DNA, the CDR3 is TGTGCCAGCAGCCTTGGACAGGGGAGGCACACTGAAGCTTTCTTT. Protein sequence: CASSLGQGRHTEAFF. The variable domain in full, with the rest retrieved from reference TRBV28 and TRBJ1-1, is DVKVTQSSRYLVKRTGEKVFLECVQDMDHENMFWYRQDPGLGLRLIYFSYDVKMKEKGDIPEGYSVSREKKERFSLILESASTNQTSMYLCASSLGQGRHTEAFFGQGTRLTVV.

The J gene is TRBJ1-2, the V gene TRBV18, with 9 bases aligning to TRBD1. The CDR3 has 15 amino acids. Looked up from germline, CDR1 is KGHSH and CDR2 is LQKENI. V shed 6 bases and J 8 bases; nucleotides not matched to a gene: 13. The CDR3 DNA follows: TGTGCCAGCTCCCGCGGACAGGGGATTGTTCGGGGCTACACCTTC. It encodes CASSRGQGIVRGYTF.

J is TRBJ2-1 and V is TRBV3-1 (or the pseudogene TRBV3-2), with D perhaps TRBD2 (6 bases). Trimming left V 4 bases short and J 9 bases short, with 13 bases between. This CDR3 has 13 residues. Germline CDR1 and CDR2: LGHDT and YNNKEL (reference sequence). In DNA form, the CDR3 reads TGTGCCAGCAGCCTTCGGGAGTTCCCTGAGCAGTTCTTC. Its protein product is CASSLREFPEQFF.

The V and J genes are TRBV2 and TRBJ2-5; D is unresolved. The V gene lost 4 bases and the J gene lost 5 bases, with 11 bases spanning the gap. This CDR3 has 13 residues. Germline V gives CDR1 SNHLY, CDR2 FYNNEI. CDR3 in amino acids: CASSGFRSETQYF. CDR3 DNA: TGTGCCAGCAGTGGTTTCAGATCTGAGACCCAGTACTTC.

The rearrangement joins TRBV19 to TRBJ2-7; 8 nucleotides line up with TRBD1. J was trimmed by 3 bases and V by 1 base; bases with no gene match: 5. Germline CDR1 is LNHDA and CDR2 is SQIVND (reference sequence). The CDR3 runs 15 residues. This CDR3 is CASSIARGRIYEQYF. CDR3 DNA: TGTGCCAGTAGTATAGCCAGGGGGCGAATCTACGAGCAGTACTTC.

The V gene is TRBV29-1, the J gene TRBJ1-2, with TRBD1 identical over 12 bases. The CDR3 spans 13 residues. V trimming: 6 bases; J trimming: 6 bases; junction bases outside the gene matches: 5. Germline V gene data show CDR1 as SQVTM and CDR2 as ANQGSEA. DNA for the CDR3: TGCAGCGTCGGGGACAGGGGGCTCGATGGCTACACCTTC. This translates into CSVGDRGLDGYTF.

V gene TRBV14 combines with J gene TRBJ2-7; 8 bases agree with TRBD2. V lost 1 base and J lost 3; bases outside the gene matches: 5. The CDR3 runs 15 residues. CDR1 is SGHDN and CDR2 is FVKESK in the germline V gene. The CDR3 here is CASSQGTTSGYEQYF. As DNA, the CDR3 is TGTGCCAGCAGCCAAGGGACTACTAGCGGCTACGAGCAGTACTTC.

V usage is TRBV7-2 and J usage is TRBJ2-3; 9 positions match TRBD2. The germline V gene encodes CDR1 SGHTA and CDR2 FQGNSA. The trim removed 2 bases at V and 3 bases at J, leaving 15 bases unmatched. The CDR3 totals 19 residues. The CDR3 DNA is TGTGCCAGCAGCTTAATCCCCTTACAAGTTAGCGGGAGTACAGATACGCAGTATTTT. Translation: CASSLIPLQVSGSTDTQYF.

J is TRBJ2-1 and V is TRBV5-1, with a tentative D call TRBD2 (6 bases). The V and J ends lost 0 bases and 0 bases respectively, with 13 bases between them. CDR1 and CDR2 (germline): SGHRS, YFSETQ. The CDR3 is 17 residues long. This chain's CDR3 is CASSLEGTVSSYNEQFF. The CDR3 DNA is TGCGCCAGCAGCTTGGAAGGGACTGTAAGCTCCTACAATGAGCAGTTCTTC.

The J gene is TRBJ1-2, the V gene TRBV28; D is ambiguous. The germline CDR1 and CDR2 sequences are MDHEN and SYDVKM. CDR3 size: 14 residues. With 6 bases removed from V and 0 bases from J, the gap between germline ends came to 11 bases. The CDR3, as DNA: TGTGCCAGCAGGACCCCGGGTCCTAACTATGGCTACACCTTC. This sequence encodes CASRTPGPNYGYTF.

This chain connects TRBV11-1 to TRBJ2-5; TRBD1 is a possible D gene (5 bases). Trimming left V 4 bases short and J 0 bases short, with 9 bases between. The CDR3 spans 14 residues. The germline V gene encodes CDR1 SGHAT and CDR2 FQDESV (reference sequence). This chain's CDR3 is CASSSREYQETQYF. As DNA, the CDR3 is TGTGCCAGCAGCTCCAGGGAATACCAAGAGACCCAGTACTTC.

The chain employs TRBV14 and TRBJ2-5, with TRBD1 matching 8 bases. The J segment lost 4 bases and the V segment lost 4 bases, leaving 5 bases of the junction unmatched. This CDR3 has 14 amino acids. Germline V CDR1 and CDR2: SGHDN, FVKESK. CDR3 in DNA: TGTGCCAGCAGCCCGCGACAGGGGATAGAGACCCAGTACTTC. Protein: CASSPRQGIETQYF.

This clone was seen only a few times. DNA for the CDR3: TGTGCCAGCAGCCCCGGGACAGGGGCTACCGGGGAGCTGTTTTTT. Translated, it gives CASSPGTGATGELFF. This chain connects TRBV4-2 to TRBJ2-2; 10 nucleotides align to TRBD1. The CDR3 loop spans 15 amino acids. The germline V gene has CDR1 LGHNA and CDR2 YNFKEQ. V lost 4 bases to trimming and J lost 5 bases; unmatched junction nucleotides: 4.

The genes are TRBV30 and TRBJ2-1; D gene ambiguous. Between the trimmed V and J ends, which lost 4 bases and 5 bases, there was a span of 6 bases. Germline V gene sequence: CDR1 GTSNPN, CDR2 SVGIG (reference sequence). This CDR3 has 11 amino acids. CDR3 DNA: TGTGCCTGGACTATGAACAATGAGCAGTTCTTC. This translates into CAWTMNNEQFF. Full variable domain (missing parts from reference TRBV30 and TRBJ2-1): SQTIHQWPATLVQPVGSPLSLECTVEGTSNPNLYWYRQAAGRGLQLLFYSVGIGQISSEVPQNLSASRPQDRQFILSSKKLLLSDSGFYLCAWTMNNEQFFGPGTRLTVL.

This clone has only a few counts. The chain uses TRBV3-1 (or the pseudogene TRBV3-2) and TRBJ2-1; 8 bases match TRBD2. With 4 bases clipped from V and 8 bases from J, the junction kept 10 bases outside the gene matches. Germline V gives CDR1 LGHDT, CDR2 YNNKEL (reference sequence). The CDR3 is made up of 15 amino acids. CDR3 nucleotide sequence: TGTGCCAGCAGCCCCACCGGGGGGGAGGGCGATGAGCAGTTCTTC. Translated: CASSPTGGEGDEQFF.

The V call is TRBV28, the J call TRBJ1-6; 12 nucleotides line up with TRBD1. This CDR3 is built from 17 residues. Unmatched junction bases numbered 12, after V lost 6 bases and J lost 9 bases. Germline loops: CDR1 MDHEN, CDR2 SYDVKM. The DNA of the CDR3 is TGTGCCAGCAGATTGGGGGACAGGGGGCCGGAGGCTTCACCCCTCCACTTT. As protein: CASRLGDRGPEASPLHF.

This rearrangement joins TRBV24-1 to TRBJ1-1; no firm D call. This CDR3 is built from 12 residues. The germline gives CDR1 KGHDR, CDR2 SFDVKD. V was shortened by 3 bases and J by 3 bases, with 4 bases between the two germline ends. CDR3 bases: TGTGCCACCAGTGATCCGGACACTGAAGCTTTCTTT. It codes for CATSDPDTEAFF.

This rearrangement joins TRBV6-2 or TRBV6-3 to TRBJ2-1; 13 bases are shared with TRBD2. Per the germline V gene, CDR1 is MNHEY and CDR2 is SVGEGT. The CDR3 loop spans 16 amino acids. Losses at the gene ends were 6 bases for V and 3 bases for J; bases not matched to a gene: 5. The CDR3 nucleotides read TGTGCCAGCAGCAGGACTAGCGGGAGTGACTACAATGAGCAGTTCTTC. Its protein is CASSRTSGSDYNEQFF.

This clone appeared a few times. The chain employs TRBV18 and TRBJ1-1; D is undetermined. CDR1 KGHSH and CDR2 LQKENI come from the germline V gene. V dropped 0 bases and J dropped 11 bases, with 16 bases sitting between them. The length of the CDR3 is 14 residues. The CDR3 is CASSPPASGFLAFF. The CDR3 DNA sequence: TGTGCCAGCTCACCACCGGCCAGCGGCTTCCTGGCTTTCTTT.

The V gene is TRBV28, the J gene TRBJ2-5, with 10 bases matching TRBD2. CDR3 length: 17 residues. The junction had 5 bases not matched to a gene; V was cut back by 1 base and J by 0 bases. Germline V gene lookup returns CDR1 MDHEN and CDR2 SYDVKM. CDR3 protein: CASSLLVAGGNQETQYF. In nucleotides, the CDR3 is TGTGCCAGCAGTTTATTAGTAGCGGGAGGAAACCAAGAGACCCAGTACTTC.

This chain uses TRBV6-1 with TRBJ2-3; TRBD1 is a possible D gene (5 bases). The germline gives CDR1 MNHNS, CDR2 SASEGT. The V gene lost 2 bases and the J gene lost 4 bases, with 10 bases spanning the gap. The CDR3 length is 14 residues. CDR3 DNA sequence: TGTGCCAGCAGTGAATCGTGGGGCGCAGATACGCAGTATTTT. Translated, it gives CASSESWGADTQYF.

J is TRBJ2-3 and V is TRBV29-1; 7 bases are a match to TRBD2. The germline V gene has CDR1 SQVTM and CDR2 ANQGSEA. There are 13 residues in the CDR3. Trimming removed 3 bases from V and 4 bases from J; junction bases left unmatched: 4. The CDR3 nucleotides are TGCAGCGTTGAGCGGGAGTCCGCAGATACGCAGTATTTT. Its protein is CSVERESADTQYF.

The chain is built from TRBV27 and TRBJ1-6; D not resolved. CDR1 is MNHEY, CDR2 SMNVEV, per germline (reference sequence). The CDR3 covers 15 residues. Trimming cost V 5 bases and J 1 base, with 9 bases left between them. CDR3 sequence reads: CASSTEGSYNSPLHF. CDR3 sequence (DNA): TGTGCCAGCAGTACAGAGGGTTCCTATAATTCACCCCTCCACTTT.